These 18 T cell receptor beta chains came from one sample sequenced in a study of blood T cell repertoires in COVID-19. The data were produced by immunoSEQ multiplex PCR, yet TCRdb's version contains in-frame clones alone and is incomplete. The table records 55,000 to 70,000 clones, roughly nine tenths of them present only once. The sequencing input was peripheral blood. All receptors derive from a man aged 40-55 years with COVID-19, enrolled during active disease.

V usage is TRBV20-1 and J usage is TRBJ1-5; weak D call: TRBD1 (5 bases). Germline CDR1 is DFQATT and CDR2 is SNEGSKA (reference sequence). V was shortened by 3 bases and J by 1 base, with 10 bases between the two germline ends. This CDR3 spans 14 amino acids. CDR3 coding DNA: TGCAGTGCTAGTGCAGGGATCAGCAATCAGCCCCAGCATTTT. This encodes CSASAGISNQPQHF.

The chain carries TRBV19 and TRBJ1-1, with a possible D match to TRBD1 (5 bases). The germline V and J ends were trimmed by 10 bases and 3 bases, with 18 bases remaining between them. The CDR3 is made up of 14 amino acids. Germline CDR1 reads LNHDA; CDR2 reads SQIVND (reference sequence). In DNA form, the CDR3 reads TGTGCCACCAAGTCGTTCGCAGGGTACACTGAAGCTTTCTTT. Translation: CATKSFAGYTEAFF.

CDR3 amino acids: CASSDSAGADTQYF. For the CDR3, the DNA is TGTGCCAGCAGTGACTCTGCCGGGGCAGATACGCAGTATTTT. This rearrangement joins TRBV6-4 to TRBJ2-3; TRBD2 is a possible D gene (5 bases). The V gene lost 0 bases and the J gene lost 4 bases, with 8 bases spanning the gap. The CDR3 runs 14 residues. Germline lookup yields CDR1 MRHNA and CDR2 SNTAGT.

The chain carries TRBV6-5 and TRBJ2-7; TRBD1 might be the D (6 bases). V lost 6 bases and J 5 bases, leaving 20 bases between the germline ends. Germline V gene data show CDR1 as MNHEY and CDR2 as SVGAGI. CDR3 length: 15 residues. Written as DNA, the CDR3 is TGTGCCAGCAGACTACAACAGGGTATTTCGGACGAGCAGTACTTC. Its protein product is CASRLQQGISDEQYF.

This chain connects TRBV7-9 to TRBJ1-6, with a possible D match to TRBD1 (5 bases). CDR1 and CDR2 (germline): SEHNR, FQNEAQ (reference sequence). The length of the CDR3 is 15 residues. The V and J ends lost 4 bases and 5 bases respectively, with 12 bases between them. CDR3 DNA sequence: TGTGCCAGCAGCTCTGGGGCTGTCGATAATTCACCCCTCCACTTT. This codes for CASSSGAVDNSPLHF.

This chain links TRBV5-4 with TRBJ2-2, with D possibly TRBD2 on 5 matching bases. Germline CDR1 and CDR2: SGHNT and YYREEE (reference sequence). The CDR3 totals 16 residues. The V end lost 0 bases, the J end lost 5 bases, and 14 bases lay between the germline ends. The CDR3 DNA reads as TGTGCCAGCAGCTTGGGGCTAGCAGCGGAAACCGGGGAGCTGTTTTTT. It encodes CASSLGLAAETGELFF. The full variable domain, its missing parts supplied by reference TRBV5-4 and TRBJ2-2, is ETGVTQSPTHLIKTRGQQVTLRCSSQSGHNTVSWYQQALGQGPQFIFQYYREEENGRGNFPPRFSGLQFPNYSSELNVNALELDDSALYLCASSLGLAAETGELFFGEGSRLTVL.

CDR3 protein: CASSLDRDNYGYTF. The CDR3 region has the DNA TGCGCCAGCAGCTTGGACAGGGATAACTATGGCTACACCTTC. This chain joins TRBV5-1 and TRBJ1-2; possible D gene TRBD1, 6 bases. Trimming pared 0 bases from V and 1 base from J, leaving 7 bases between. The CDR3 runs 14 residues. Per the germline V gene, CDR1 is SGHRS and CDR2 is YFSETQ.

The rearrangement joins TRBV7-3 to TRBJ2-1; TRBD1 is a possible D gene (6 bases). The length of the CDR3 is 16 residues. Trimming cost V 5 bases and J 2 bases, with 16 bases left between them. Looked up from germline, CDR1 is SGHTA and CDR2 is FQGTGA. The CDR3 nucleotides read TGTGCCAGCAGCCCCACAGGTACAGGGACCTACAATGAGCAGTTCTTC. Amino acids: CASSPTGTGTYNEQFF.

V is TRBV2 and J is TRBJ1-1; 7 nucleotides agree with TRBD1. This CDR3 has 13 amino acids. Germline V gene sequence: CDR1 SNHLY, CDR2 FYNNEI. Trimming took 4 bases from V and 4 from J; bases not matched to a gene: 3. In nucleotides, the CDR3 is TGTGCCAGCAGTGTAGGGGGCGGCACTGAAGCTTTCTTT. Translation: CASSVGGGTEAFF.

This clone was detected many times. This rearrangement joins TRBV6-6 to TRBJ2-7; D is possibly TRBD1 (6 bases). The germline V gene encodes CDR1 MNHNY and CDR2 SVGAGI (reference sequence). V lost 4 bases, J lost 9 bases, and 13 bases lay in between. This CDR3 spans 12 amino acids. The CDR3 bases are TGTGCCAGCAGTTTCGGACAGCCCGCGCAGTACTTC. This gives the protein CASSFGQPAQYF.

The genes are TRBV6-1 and TRBJ1-5, with a weak D call TRBD1 (5 bases). Between the trimmed V and J ends, which lost 3 bases and 5 bases, there was a span of 14 bases. Germline CDR1 MNHNS, CDR2 SASEGT. The CDR3 is 15 amino acids. For the CDR3, the DNA is TGTGCCAGCAGTGACCGACCGGGGGGTTATCAGCCCCAGCATTTT. As protein: CASSDRPGGYQPQHF.

This clone has only one observation. This sequence joins TRBV7-9 and TRBJ2-7; D is undetermined. Germline CDR1 and CDR2: SEHNR and FQNEAQ (reference sequence). The CDR3 has 13 residues. The V gene lost 3 bases and the J gene lost 6 bases, with 12 bases spanning the gap. The CDR3 DNA follows: TGTGCCAGCAGCTTCGACATGCTGGGCGAGCAGTACTTC. Protein product: CASSFDMLGEQYF.

V and J are TRBV6-5 and TRBJ2-5; 9 nucleotides line up with TRBD1. J gave up 5 bases and V 3 bases, and 4 bases lay outside the gene matches. This CDR3 contains 14 residues. Per the germline V gene, CDR1 is MNHEY and CDR2 is SVGAGI. The CDR3 spells CASSYNRGRETQYF. For the CDR3, the DNA is TGTGCCAGCAGTTATAACAGGGGGCGGGAGACCCAGTACTTC.

The V gene is TRBV12-5, the J gene TRBJ1-4; maybe TRBD1 (5 bases). Trimming shortened V by 6 bases and J by 8 bases, and 19 bases separated the two germline ends. The germline CDR1 and CDR2 sequences are LGHNT and FRNRAP. There are 15 residues in the CDR3. The CDR3 here is CASGDPGLSLEKLFF. CDR3 DNA sequence: TGTGCTAGTGGCGATCCGGGACTGTCTCTGGAAAAACTGTTTTTT. The full variable domain, completed using reference TRBV12-5 and TRBJ1-4, is DARVTQTPRHKVTEMGQEVTMRCQPILGHNTVFWYRQTMMQGLELLAYFRNRAPLDDSGMPKDRFSAEMPDATLATLKIQPSEPRDSAVYFCASGDPGLSLEKLFFGSGTQLSVL.

V is TRBV25-1 and J is TRBJ1-3; D unclear. The germline gives CDR1 MGHDK, CDR2 SYGVNS. CDR3 size: 14 residues. Trimming removed 6 bases from V and 2 bases from J, with 11 bases in between. The CDR3 nucleotides are TGTGCCAGCAGAACGCCCGGGGCTGGAAACACCATATATTTT. Encoded protein: CASRTPGAGNTIYF.

The chain recombines TRBV2 with TRBJ2-7, with 7 nucleotides matching TRBD1. Per the germline V gene, CDR1 is SNHLY and CDR2 is FYNNEI. The CDR3 is made up of 13 amino acids. V lost 5 bases to trimming and J lost 3 bases; unmatched junction nucleotides: 4. DNA for the CDR3: TGTGCCAGCAGTCTTGACAGGGTCTACGAGCAGTACTTC. Encoded protein: CASSLDRVYEQYF.

The chain has TRBV7-9 and TRBJ1-4; D may be TRBD1 (6 bases). V was trimmed by 5 bases and J by 1 base, leaving 8 bases between them. CDR1 is SEHNR and CDR2 is FQNEAQ in the germline V gene (reference sequence). CDR3 size: 14 residues. The CDR3 bases are TGTGCCAGCAGCCAACAGGGAACTAATGAAAAACTGTTTTTT. This translates into CASSQQGTNEKLFF.

V usage is TRBV27 and J usage is TRBJ2-3; 7 bases are a match to TRBD2. The CDR3 length is 17 residues. Unmatched junction bases numbered 14, after V lost 6 bases and J lost 2 bases. Germline V gene sequence: CDR1 MNHEY, CDR2 SMNVEV (reference sequence). CDR3 in amino acids: CASRGLGSGVPTDTQYF. Here the CDR3 DNA reads TGTGCCAGCAGGGGATTAGGGAGCGGGGTCCCCACAGATACGCAGTATTTT.